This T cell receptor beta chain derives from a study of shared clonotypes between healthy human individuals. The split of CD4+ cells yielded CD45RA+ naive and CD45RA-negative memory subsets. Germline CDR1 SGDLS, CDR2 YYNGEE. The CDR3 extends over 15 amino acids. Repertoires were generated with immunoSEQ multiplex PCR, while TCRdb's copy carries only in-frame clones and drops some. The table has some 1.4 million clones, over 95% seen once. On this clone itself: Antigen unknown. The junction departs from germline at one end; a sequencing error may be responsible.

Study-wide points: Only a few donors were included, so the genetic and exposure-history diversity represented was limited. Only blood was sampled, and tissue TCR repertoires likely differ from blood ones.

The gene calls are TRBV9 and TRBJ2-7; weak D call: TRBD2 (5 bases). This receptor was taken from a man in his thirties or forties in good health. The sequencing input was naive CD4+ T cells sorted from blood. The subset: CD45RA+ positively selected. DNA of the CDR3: TGTGCCAGCAGCACCTCGGGCGGGTCCTCCTTCGAGCAGTACTTC. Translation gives CASSTSGGSSFEQYF.